The 27 T cell receptor beta chains in this list originate from one sample, sequenced in a study of identical twins. A single record per CDR3 protein comes from TCRdb applying MiXCR to the 5' RACE reads. The data contain 1.5 million to 2 million distinct CDR3 sequences, more than 30% of them singletons. Specimen: cord blood. The origin of the receptors is a newborn girl in good health.

This clonotype came up a few times. This chain joins TRBV6-2 or TRBV6-3 and TRBJ2-5; 13 positions match TRBD2. Trimming at V came to 2 bases and at J to 4 bases, leaving 10 bases not matched to a gene. Germline V gene sequence: CDR1 MNHEY, CDR2 SVGEGT. The CDR3 has 18 residues. The DNA of the CDR3 is TGTGCCAGCAGTTACCCGAAATTGACTAGCGGGAGGTCAGAGACCCAGTACTTC. Translation gives CASSYPKLTSGRSETQYF.

V and J are TRBV20-1 and TRBJ2-1; 8 bases line up with TRBD2. The J call may be incorrect, as the DNA end agrees better with TRBJ2-7. The CDR3 loop spans 16 amino acids. The germline CDR1 and CDR2 sequences are DFQATT and SNEGSKA (reference sequence). The CDR3 DNA sequence: TGCAGTGCTAGAACCCTTGGCAGCGGGAGCGACAATGAGCAGTACTTC. It is translated as CSARTLGSGSDNEQYF.

This clonotype was seen only a few times. This sequence joins TRBV5-1 and TRBJ2-1, with TRBD2 identical over 12 bases. The germline V gene has CDR1 SGHRS and CDR2 YFSETQ. After removal of 4 bases from V and 7 bases from J, the junction contained 12 bases not matched to a gene. There are 17 residues in the CDR3. CDR3 in amino acids: CASSLLSTTSGSNEQFF. CDR3 nucleotides: TGCGCCAGCAGCCTCCTCTCAACGACTAGCGGGAGTAATGAGCAGTTCTTC.

The chain links TRBV9 to TRBJ2-3; 11 bases agree with TRBD2. Trimming removed 4 bases from V and 4 bases from J; junction bases left unmatched: 5. The CDR3 length is 15 residues. The germline V gene encodes CDR1 SGDLS and CDR2 YYNGEE. For the CDR3, the DNA is TGTGCCAGCAGCAAACAGACTAGCGGGGCAGATACGCAGTATTTT. Translating it yields CASSKQTSGADTQYF.

This sequence joins TRBV20-1 and TRBJ1-4, with D maybe TRBD1 (6 bases). V lost 5 bases and J 7 bases, leaving 20 bases between the germline ends. CDR3 length: 15 residues. Per germline, CDR1 DFQATT and CDR2 SNEGSKA (reference sequence). The CDR3 sequence: CSAPRTGGAPEKLFF. The CDR3 bases are TGCAGTGCTCCCCGTACCGGGGGGGCCCCTGAAAAACTGTTTTTT.

The chain combines TRBV3-1 with TRBJ2-3; either TRBD1 or TRBD2 may fit D (5 bases each). This CDR3 contains 16 residues. Germline CDR1 LGHDT, CDR2 YNNKEL (reference sequence). V was cut by 0 bases and J by 1 base, with 11 bases left in between. CDR3 nucleotide sequence: TGTGCCAGCAGCCAAGAGGGGGTCGGGGGCACAGATACGCAGTATTTT. Residues: CASSQEGVGGTDTQYF.

The V and J genes are TRBV24-1 and TRBJ2-4; D is unresolved. The J call may be faulty, since TRBJ2-7 better matches the DNA end. This CDR3 region has 14 residues. Germline V CDR1 and CDR2: KGHDR, SFDVKD. The CDR3 DNA follows: TGTGCCACCAGTGATCCGAGTACTCACAGCGAGCAGTACTTC. Residues: CATSDPSTHSEQYF.

This chain joins TRBV5-1 and TRBJ1-1, with D hard to call. Germline-derived CDR1 and CDR2 are SGHRS and YFSETQ. The CDR3 runs to 12 residues. V was shortened by 0 bases and J by 7 bases, with 7 bases between the two germline ends. CDR3 nucleotides: TGCGCCAGCAGCTTGGCTGCAAATGAAGCTTTCTTT. Its translation: CASSLAANEAFF.

The chain joins TRBV25-1 to TRBJ1-1; 10 positions match TRBD1. Germline lookup yields CDR1 MGHDK and CDR2 SYGVNS. The CDR3 length is 15 residues. Trimming took 8 bases from V and 2 from J; bases not matched to a gene: 8. The CDR3 coding sequence is TGTGCCAGCGTGGGACAGGGGACAAGAAACACTGAAGCTTTCTTT. As protein: CASVGQGTRNTEAFF.

Worth noting for this clonotype: One base away lies a much larger clone, so this may be a sequencing read error. CDR3 nucleotide sequence: TGTGCCAGCAGCGTAGGGGACAACACCGGGGAGCTGTTTTTT. Translating it yields CASSVGDNTGELFF. This rearrangement joins TRBV9 to TRBJ2-2; D tentatively fits TRBD1 or TRBD2 (5 bases each). Trimming cost V 0 bases and J 2 bases, with 5 bases left between them. This CDR3 region has 14 residues. Germline CDR1 and CDR2: SGDLS and YYNGEE.

This clonotype was counted between two and nine times. This chain connects TRBV20-1 to TRBJ1-1, with 7 bases fitting TRBD1. CDR3 length: 12 residues. The trim removed 6 bases at V and 5 bases at J, leaving 6 bases unmatched. The germline CDR1 and CDR2 sequences are DFQATT and SNEGSKA (reference sequence). CDR3 sequence: CSAEIQGTEAFF. For the CDR3, the DNA is TGCAGTGCCGAAATACAGGGGACTGAAGCTTTCTTT.

V usage is TRBV6-1 and J usage is TRBJ1-2; D is perhaps TRBD1 (5 bases). In germline, CDR1 is MNHNS, CDR2 SASEGT. Trimming removed 7 bases from V and 4 bases from J, with 16 bases in between. The CDR3 covers 14 residues. CDR3 in DNA: TGTGCCAGCATCCTCCTCGACAGAGTCTATGGCTACACCTTC. Translation gives CASILLDRVYGYTF.

This sequence joins TRBV5-1 and TRBJ2-3; 8 positions match TRBD1. The CDR3 has 15 amino acids. Germline V lookup: CDR1 SGHRS, CDR2 YFSETQ. V gave up 4 bases and J gave up 2 bases; unmatched junction bases: 6. The CDR3 sequence is CASSVRQGYTDTQYF. The CDR3 DNA reads TGCGCCAGCAGCGTTAGACAGGGGTACACAGATACGCAGTATTTT.

V and J are TRBV7-2 and TRBJ1-3; perhaps TRBD1 as D (5 bases). This CDR3 comprises 18 residues. CDR1 is SGHTA and CDR2 is FQGNSA in the germline V gene. V was pared by 2 bases and J by 10 bases, with 27 bases between. The DNA for the CDR3 is TGTGCCAGCAGCTTACGAGTGGGACGTAATATAGGTAGAGAGACCATATATTTT. As protein: CASSLRVGRNIGRETIYF.

The genes are TRBV12-3 or TRBV12-4 and TRBJ2-1, with D maybe TRBD2 (7 bases). CDR3 length: 18 residues. Deletions cut 0 bases from V and 9 bases from J, with 24 bases between. CDR3 residues: CASSLALGGGPSRLEQFF. The CDR3 nucleotides read TGTGCCAGCAGTTTAGCGCTGGGGGGGGGCCCTAGTCGTCTTGAGCAGTTCTTC.

In its sample, this clonotype was seen many times. The rearrangement joins TRBV12-3 or TRBV12-4 to TRBJ2-4, with TRBD1 identical over 7 bases. With V trimmed by 3 bases and J by 3 bases, 8 bases remained unmatched. This CDR3 is 16 amino acids long. The CDR3 sequence is CASSFRGKGVKNIQYF. As DNA, the CDR3 is TGTGCCAGCAGTTTCAGGGGGAAGGGTGTCAAAAACATTCAGTACTTC.

The sample holds a few counts of this clonotype. The chain has TRBV11-2 and TRBJ2-2; a weak D match, TRBD2 (5 bases). Trimming took 7 bases from V and 7 from J, leaving 16 bases between them. Per germline, CDR1 SGHAT and CDR2 FQNNGV. This CDR3 is 14 amino acids long. Written as DNA, the CDR3 is TGTGCCAGCACTACTATAGCGAGACACGGGGAGCTGTTTTTT. Amino acid sequence: CASTTIARHGELFF. Full variable domain (rest looked up from reference TRBV11-2 and TRBJ2-2): EAGVAQSPRYKIIEKRQSVAFWCNPISGHATLYWYQQILGQGPKLLIQFQNNGVVDDSQLPKDRFSAERLKGVDSTLKIQPAKLEDSAVYLCASTTIARHGELFFGEGSRLTVL.

The V and J genes are TRBV12-3 or TRBV12-4 and TRBJ2-3; perhaps TRBD2 as D (7 bases). The V end was cut by 6 bases, the J end by 5 bases, with 27 bases between. The CDR3 contains 18 residues. DNA for the CDR3: TGTGCCAGCAGCTGGGGGCGGGAGACCCTTTTTGGGCTAGATACGCAGTATTTT. This gives the protein CASSWGRETLFGLDTQYF.

V usage is TRBV5-6 and J usage is TRBJ1-5; possible D gene TRBD1, 5 bases. The CDR3 covers 16 residues. Trimming left V 4 bases short and J 3 bases short, with 17 bases between. Germline CDR1 SGHDT, CDR2 YYEEEE. The CDR3 reads CASSLTRGEDNQPQHF. The CDR3 coding sequence is TGTGCCAGCAGCCTAACCCGGGGGGAAGACAATCAGCCCCAGCATTTT.

The chain is built from TRBV5-1 and TRBJ1-1; possibly TRBD1 for D (5 bases). Germline assignment: CDR1 SGHRS and CDR2 YFSETQ. The CDR3 length is 13 residues. Trimming left V 4 bases short and J 1 base short, with 8 bases between. CDR3 DNA: TGCGCCAGCAGCACGGACACGAACACTGAAGCTTTCTTT. Its protein is CASSTDTNTEAFF.

J is TRBJ2-3 and V is TRBV4-2; 13 nucleotides match TRBD2. V dropped 1 base and J dropped 4; count of bases not matched to a gene: 8. There are 18 residues in the CDR3. Germline loops: CDR1 LGHNA, CDR2 YNFKEQ. Written as DNA, the CDR3 is TGTGCCAGCAGCCAAGCGGAACTAGCGGGAGGGCCCGCAGATACGCAGTATTTT. Protein: CASSQAELAGGPADTQYF.

This clonotype came up a few times. The rearrangement uses TRBV20-1 and TRBJ2-3, with 9 bases matching TRBD2. J was trimmed by 2 bases and V by 5 bases; bases with no gene match: 5. Per the germline V gene, CDR1 is DFQATT and CDR2 is SNEGSKA (reference sequence). This CDR3 region has 14 residues. The CDR3 DNA sequence: TGCAGTGCTGTCAGACTAGCGGCCACAGATACGCAGTATTTT. Translating it yields CSAVRLAATDTQYF.

The chain links TRBV20-1 to TRBJ2-1; 14 bases are a match to TRBD2. The DNA end is more similar to TRBJ2-7, so the J call may be wrong. The CDR3 length is 18 residues. CDR1 is DFQATT and CDR2 is SNEGSKA in the germline V gene (reference sequence). CDR3 loop: CSAVGLAGGPTSYNEQYF. The CDR3 DNA follows: TGCAGTGCGGTCGGACTAGCGGGGGGACCAACTTCCTACAATGAGCAGTACTTC.

This clonotype came up a few times. The CDR3 DNA reads as TGCAGTGCTAAGCGACTAGACCTTTCCTACGAGCAGTACTTC. Protein: CSAKRLDLSYEQYF. The V gene is TRBV20-1, the J gene TRBJ2-7; weak D call: TRBD2 (6 bases). CDR3 length: 14 amino acids. Between the trimmed V and J ends, which lost 4 bases and 1 base, there was a span of 14 bases. CDR1 is DFQATT, CDR2 SNEGSKA, per germline (reference sequence).

The chain is built from TRBV4-2 and TRBJ1-6, with D hard to call. The CDR3 totals 17 residues. Trimming cost V 4 bases and J 0 bases, with 13 bases left between them. Germline V gene data show CDR1 as LGHNA and CDR2 as YNFKEQ. The CDR3 DNA follows: TGTGCCAGCAGCCTAGGATCTAGGAGCTCCTATAATTCACCCCTCCACTTT. Its translation is CASSLGSRSSYNSPLHF.

This clonotype was seen repeatedly, ten times or more. The V gene is TRBV6-1, the J gene TRBJ2-1, with D possibly matching TRBD2 (6 bases). V lost 3 bases and J lost 4, with 10 bases in between. Germline assignment: CDR1 MNHNS and CDR2 SASEGT. This CDR3 contains 14 residues. The CDR3, as DNA: TGTGCCAGCAGTGAGTCCGGGACTTACAATGAGCAGTTCTTC. Its protein is CASSESGTYNEQFF.

The chain recombines TRBV7-8 with TRBJ1-2, with TRBD1 identical over 7 bases. Germline V gene lookup returns CDR1 SGHVS and CDR2 FQNEAQ. With 4 bases clipped from V and 2 bases from J, the junction kept 7 bases outside the gene matches. This CDR3 comprises 15 residues. The CDR3 region is CASSSHRGPNYGYTF. DNA of the CDR3: TGTGCCAGCAGCTCCCACAGGGGCCCCAACTATGGCTACACCTTC.